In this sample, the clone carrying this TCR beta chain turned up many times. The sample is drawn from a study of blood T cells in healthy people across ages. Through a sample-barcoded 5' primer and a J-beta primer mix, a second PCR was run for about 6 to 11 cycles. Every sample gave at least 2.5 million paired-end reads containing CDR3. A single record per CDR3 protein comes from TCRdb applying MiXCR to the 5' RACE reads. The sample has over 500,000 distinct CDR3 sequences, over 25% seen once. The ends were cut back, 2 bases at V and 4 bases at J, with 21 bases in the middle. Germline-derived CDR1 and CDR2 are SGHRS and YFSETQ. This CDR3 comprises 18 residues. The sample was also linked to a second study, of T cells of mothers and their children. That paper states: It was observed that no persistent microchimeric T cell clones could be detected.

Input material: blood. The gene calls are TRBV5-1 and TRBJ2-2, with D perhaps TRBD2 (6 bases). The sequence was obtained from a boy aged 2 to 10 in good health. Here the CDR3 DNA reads TGCGCCAGCAGCTTAGTTAGTAGCGGACGACCGACCACCGGGGAGCTGTTTTTT. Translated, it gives CASSLVSSGRPTTGELFF.